This TCR beta chain was captured by sequencing in a study of beta chain features in type 1 diabetes. In the study overall: Summed over all samples, the examined sorted cells came to 95 million to 130 million. General study points: Naive, central memory and regulatory TCRB repertoires appeared more similar among patients than healthy donors. Type 1 diabetes patients had VDJ junctions that carried fewer insertions and more deletions. Overrepresentation of cells with high TCR expression could result from cDNA sequencing.

Germline CDR1 and CDR2: SGDLS and YYNGEE. The CDR3 runs 15 residues. V was clipped by 0 bases and J by 5 bases, with 14 bases between them. Note on this clone: The antigen is unknown.

Every bit of the isolated RNA underwent reverse transcription, so sequencing read expressed TCRB transcripts. The assay was immunoSEQ multiplex PCR, and TCRdb's table has in-frame clones only and misses some. The table records 810,000 or so clones, about 17% of them present only once. The specimen was naive CD4+ T cells from blood. This TCR was recovered from a woman between 18 and 29 years old in good health. The chain is built from TRBV9 and TRBJ2-5, with D uncertain. The CDR3: CASSVGASQSETQYF. DNA for the CDR3: TGTGCCAGCAGCGTAGGGGCTAGTCAGTCCGAGACCCAGTACTTC.